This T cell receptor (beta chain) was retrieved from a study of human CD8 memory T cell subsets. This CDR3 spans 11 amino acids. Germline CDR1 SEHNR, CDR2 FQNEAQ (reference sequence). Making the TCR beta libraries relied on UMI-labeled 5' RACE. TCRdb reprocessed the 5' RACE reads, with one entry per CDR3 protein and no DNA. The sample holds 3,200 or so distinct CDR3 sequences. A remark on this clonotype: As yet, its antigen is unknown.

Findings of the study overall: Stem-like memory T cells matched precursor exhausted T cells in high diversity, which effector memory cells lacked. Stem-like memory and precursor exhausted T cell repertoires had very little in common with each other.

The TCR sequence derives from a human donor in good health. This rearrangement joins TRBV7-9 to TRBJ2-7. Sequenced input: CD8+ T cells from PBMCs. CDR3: CASSVGIEQYF.